This T cell receptor beta chain was profiled in a study of control samples from healthy donors and cancer patients (dated by TCRdb to about 2020). Libraries came from the immunoSEQ multiplex PCR assay. The table was pulled from immuneACCESS by TCRdb, which kept in-frame rearrangements only. Such tables lose some clones; where checked, under half of the loss comes from unresolved V genes, and the rest has no known cause. This sample gives under 300,000 clones in total; roughly 82% of them show up just once. In total, the top ten clones hold 13% of the sample. In the case of this clone: Its antigen remains undetermined. No base qualities exist here, and no much larger clone lies one base off it.

V and J lose 1 base and 5 bases, and a span of 12 bases separates them. Its CDR3 holds 14 amino acids, cysteine through phenylalanine. The only DNA kept is the CDR3, 42 bases in frame from the first base. Looking up the germline V gene yields CDR1 SGHRS and CDR2 YFSETQ. The chain is made from TRBV5-1 and TRBJ1-1, with the D gene call left open. This sequence originates from a woman aged 55 to 70 with lung cancer. The specimen was PBMCs. The CDR3 protein: CASSLRGSGTEAFF. Here is the DNA: TGCGCCAGCAGCTTGCGCGGCAGCGGAACTGAAGCTTTCTTT.